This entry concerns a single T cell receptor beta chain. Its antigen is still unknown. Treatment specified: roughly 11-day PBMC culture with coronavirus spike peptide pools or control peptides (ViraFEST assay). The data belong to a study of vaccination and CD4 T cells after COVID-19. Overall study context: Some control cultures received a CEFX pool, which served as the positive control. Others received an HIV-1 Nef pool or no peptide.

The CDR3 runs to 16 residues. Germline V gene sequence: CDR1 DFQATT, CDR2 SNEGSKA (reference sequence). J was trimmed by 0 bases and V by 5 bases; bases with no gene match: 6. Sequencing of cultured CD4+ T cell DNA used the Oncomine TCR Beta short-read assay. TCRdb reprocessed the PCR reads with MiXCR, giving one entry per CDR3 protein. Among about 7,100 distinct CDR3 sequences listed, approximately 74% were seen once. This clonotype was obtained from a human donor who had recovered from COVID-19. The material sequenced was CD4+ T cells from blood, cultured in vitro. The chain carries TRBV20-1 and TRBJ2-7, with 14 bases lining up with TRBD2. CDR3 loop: CSAQGTSGSSSYEQYF. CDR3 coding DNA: TGCAGTGCTCAAGGGACTAGCGGGAGCAGCTCCTACGAGCAGTACTTC.